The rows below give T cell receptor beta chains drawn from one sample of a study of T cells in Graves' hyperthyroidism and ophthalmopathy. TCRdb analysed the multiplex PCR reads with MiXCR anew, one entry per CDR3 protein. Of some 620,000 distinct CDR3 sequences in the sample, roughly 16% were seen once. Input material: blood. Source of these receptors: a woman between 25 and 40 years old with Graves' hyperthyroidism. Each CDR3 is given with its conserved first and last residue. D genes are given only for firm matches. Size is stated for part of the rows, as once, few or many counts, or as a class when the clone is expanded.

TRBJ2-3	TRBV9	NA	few	TGTGCCAGCAGCGTAGATGGGGCCCCAGATACGCAGTATTTT	CASSVDGAPDTQYF
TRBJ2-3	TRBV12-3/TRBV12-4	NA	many	TGTGCCAGCACCCTAACCCGCGGTCCAGATACGCAGTATTTT	CASTLTRGPDTQYF
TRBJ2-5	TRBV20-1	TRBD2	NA	TGCAGTGCTCTACTAGGACTAGCGGGAGGGCCGTACCAAGAGACCCAGTACTTC	CSALLGLAGGPYQETQYF
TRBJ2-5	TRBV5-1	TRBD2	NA	TGCGCCAGCAGCTTTGCGGCGGGAGGGCCGGGGGAGACCCAGTACTTC	CASSFAAGGPGETQYF
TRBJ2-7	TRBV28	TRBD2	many	TGTGCCAGCAGCATCCGGGAGGGCTACGAGCAGTACTTC	CASSIREGYEQYF
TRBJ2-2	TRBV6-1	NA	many	TGTGCCAGCAGTTATGTGGGTCGAGGGGCCGGGGAGCTGTTTTTT	CASSYVGRGAGELFF
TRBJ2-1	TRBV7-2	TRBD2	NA	TGTGCCAGCAGCTTAGTAGGGACTAGGGGGTTGAATGAGCAGTTCTTC	CASSLVGTRGLNEQFF
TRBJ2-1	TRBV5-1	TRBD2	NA	TGCGCCAGCAGCTTGGGGGGGGTTAGCGGGAGAAATGAGCAGTTCTTC	CASSLGGVSGRNEQFF
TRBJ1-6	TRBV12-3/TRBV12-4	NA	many	TGTGCCAGCAGGTCTTGGGGGAGTGCACCCCTCCACTTT	CASRSWGSAPLHF
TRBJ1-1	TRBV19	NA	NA	TGTGCCAGTAGTATAGCTAGGGTCTCCGACACTGAAGCTTTCTTT	CASSIARVSDTEAFF
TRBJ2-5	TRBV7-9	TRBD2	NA	TGTGCCAGCAGCTTGGGAGGAGGACTAGCGGGGGTCCAAGAGACCCAGTACTTC	CASSLGGGLAGVQETQYF
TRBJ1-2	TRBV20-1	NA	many	TGCAGTGCTAGAGATGGAACAGGTGGTGGCTACACCTTC	CSARDGTGGGYTF
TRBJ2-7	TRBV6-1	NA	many	TGTGCCAGCAGCCCCTCGCGACTTGGGGGCAACGAGCAGTACTTC	CASSPSRLGGNEQYF
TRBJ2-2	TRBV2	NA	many	TGTGCCAGCAGTGTAGTGGGCGGGGAGCTGTTTTTT	CASSVVGGELFF
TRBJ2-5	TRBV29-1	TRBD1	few	TGCAGCGTGACGAGGACAGGCCAGGAGACCCAGTACTTC	CSVTRTGQETQYF
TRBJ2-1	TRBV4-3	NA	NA	TGCGCCAGCAGCCAGTCCGGCGGAAGTTATGAGCAGTTCTTC	CASSQSGGSYEQFF
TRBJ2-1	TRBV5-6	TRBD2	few	TGTGCCAGCAGCTTGAATAGCGGGCGAAGATACAATGAGCAGTTCTTC	CASSLNSGRRYNEQFF
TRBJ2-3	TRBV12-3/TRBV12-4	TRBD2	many	TGTGCCAGCAGTTCTCAGACTAGCAGCTTCGATACGCAGTATTTT	CASSSQTSSFDTQYF
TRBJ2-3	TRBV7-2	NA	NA	TGTGCCAGCGCCCCTAGCACAGATACGCAGTATTTT	CASAPSTDTQYF
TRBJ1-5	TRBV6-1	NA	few	TGTGCCAGCAGTCGGTACGGACCGACCAATCAGCCCCAGCATTTT	CASSRYGPTNQPQHF
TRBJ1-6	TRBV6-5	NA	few	TGTGCCAGCAGTTACGCAGGGTCGAATTCACCCCTCCACTTT	CASSYAGSNSPLHF
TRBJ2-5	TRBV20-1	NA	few	TGCGCTGGGGTGTTGGGCGCTTCTCTGGAGACCCAGTACTTC	CAGVLGASLETQYF
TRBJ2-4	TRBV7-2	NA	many	TGTGCCAGCAGCTTCGGTCAGGGCAAAAACATTCAGTACTTC	CASSFGQGKNIQYF
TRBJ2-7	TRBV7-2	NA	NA	TGTGCCAGCACTGTCCACCAGGGTTCGTGGGAGCAGTACTTC	CASTVHQGSWEQYF
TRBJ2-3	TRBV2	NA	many	TGTGCCAGCAGTCGAACTAGAGACACGCAGTATTTT	CASSRTRDTQYF
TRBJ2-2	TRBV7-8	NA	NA	TGTGCCAGCAGCTTAGTTATGACCGGGGAGCTGTTTTTT	CASSLVMTGELFF
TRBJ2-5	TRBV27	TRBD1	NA	TGTGCCAGCACCCAGGCCGGGACAGGATACGGGGGGACCCAGTACTTC	CASTQAGTGYGGTQYF
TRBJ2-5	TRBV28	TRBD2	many	TGTGCCACCTCACCGACTAGCGGACTGTCCGAGACCCAGTACTTC	CATSPTSGLSETQYF
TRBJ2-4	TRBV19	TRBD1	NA	TGTGCCAGTAGTCCACAGGGACAGCTAAACATTCAGTACTTC	CASSPQGQLNIQYF
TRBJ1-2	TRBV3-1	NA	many	TGTGCCAGCAGCCCCCCGGGTTCCAGCTACACCTTC	CASSPPGSSYTF
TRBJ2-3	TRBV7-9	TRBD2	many	TGTGCCAGCAGCTTAGTTGGGCTAGCGGAAAACACAGATACGCAGTATTTT	CASSLVGLAENTDTQYF
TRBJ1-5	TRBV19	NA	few	TGTGCCAGTAGTATCGGGAGCTATAGCAATCAGCCCCAGCATTTT	CASSIGSYSNQPQHF
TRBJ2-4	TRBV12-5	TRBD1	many	TGTGCTAGTGGACGACAGGGGCCGGAAAACATTCAGTACTTC	CASGRQGPENIQYF
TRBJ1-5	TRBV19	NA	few	TGTGCCACCGCCTGGGATAGCAATCAGCCCCAGCATTTT	CATAWDSNQPQHF
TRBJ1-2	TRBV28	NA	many	TGTGCCAGCAGTTTGTATCTACGGGCCTCCTATGGCTACACCTTC	CASSLYLRASYGYTF
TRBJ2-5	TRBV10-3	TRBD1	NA	TGTGCCATTAGGACAGGGAAGGGCCACCAAGAGACCCAGTACTTC	CAIRTGKGHQETQYF
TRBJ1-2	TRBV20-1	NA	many	TGCAGTGCTAGAGATACGCAGGGCCTAGGCTACACCTTC	CSARDTQGLGYTF
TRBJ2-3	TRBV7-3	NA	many	TGTGCCAGCAGCTCATCCCCAGGGCCAGATACGCAGTATTTT	CASSSSPGPDTQYF
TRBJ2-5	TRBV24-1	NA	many	TGTGCCACCTCCGACGGGGGAGGAGAGACCCAGTACTTC	CATSDGGGETQYF
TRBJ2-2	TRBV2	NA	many	TGTGCCAGCAGGGAGGTCGGGAATTTCGCGAACACCGGGGAGCTGTTTTTT	CASREVGNFANTGELFF
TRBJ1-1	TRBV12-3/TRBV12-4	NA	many	TGTGCCAGCGGACCAGGGTCTGAAGCTTTCTTT	CASGPGSEAFF
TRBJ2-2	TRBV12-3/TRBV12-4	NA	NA	TGTGCCAGCAAAAATCGGGGTGGAACATACTACACCGGGGAGCTGTTTTTT	CASKNRGGTYYTGELFF
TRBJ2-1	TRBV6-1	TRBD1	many	TGTGCCCGCTCAGAAGGACAGGGGGTAAACAATGAGCAGTTCTTC	CARSEGQGVNNEQFF
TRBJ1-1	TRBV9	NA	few	TGTGCCAGCAGCGATCGGGGGGGCCTGGGCACTGAAGCTTTCTTT	CASSDRGGLGTEAFF
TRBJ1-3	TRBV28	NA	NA	TGTGCCGGCAGTTCCCAAGGGCAGATCTCTGGAAACACCATATATTTT	CAGSSQGQISGNTIYF
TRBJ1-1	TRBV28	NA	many	TGTGCCAGCACCCCTGCTTGGGGTTTTGGCACTGAAGCTTTCTTT	CASTPAWGFGTEAFF
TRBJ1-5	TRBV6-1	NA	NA	TGTGCCATATCCTGGCCCCAGCATTTT	CAISWPQHF
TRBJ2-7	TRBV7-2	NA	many	TGTGCCAGCAGTTGGGGTCAGGGTGAATGGGAGCAGTACTTC	CASSWGQGEWEQYF
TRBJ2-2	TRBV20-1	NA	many	TGCAGTGCTAGAACCGGGAGAGGGGGGACCGGGGAGCTGTTTTTT	CSARTGRGGTGELFF
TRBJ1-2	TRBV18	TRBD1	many	TGTGCCAGCTCACCCGGGACAGAGACCTATGGCTACACCTTC	CASSPGTETYGYTF
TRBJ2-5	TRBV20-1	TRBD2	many	TGCAGTGCTAGGGGGGCTAGCGGGAGGGTAGAGACCCAGTACTTC	CSARGASGRVETQYF
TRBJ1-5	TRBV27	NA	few	TGTGCCAGCAGTTTTCGTGGATCAGGACAGCCCCAGCATTTT	CASSFRGSGQPQHF
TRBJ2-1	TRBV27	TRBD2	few	TGTGCCAGCAGTTTATCATGGGGTGGGACTAGCGGGGTGTACAATGAGCAGTTCTTC	CASSLSWGGTSGVYNEQFF